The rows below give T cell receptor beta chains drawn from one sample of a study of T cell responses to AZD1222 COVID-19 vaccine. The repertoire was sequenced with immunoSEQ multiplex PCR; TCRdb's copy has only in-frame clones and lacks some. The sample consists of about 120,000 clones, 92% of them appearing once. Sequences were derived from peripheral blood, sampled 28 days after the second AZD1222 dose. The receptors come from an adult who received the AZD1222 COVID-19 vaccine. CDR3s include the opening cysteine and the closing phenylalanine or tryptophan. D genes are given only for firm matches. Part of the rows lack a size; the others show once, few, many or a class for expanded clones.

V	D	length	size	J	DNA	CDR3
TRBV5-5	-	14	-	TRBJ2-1	TGTGCCAGCAGCTTGGCACGCGTCTACAATGAGCAGTTCTTC	CASSLARVYNEQFF
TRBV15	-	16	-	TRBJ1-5	TGTGCCACCAGCTCCCGGGGCCGACTGGGGCCTCAGCCCCAGCATTTT	CATSSRGRLGPQPQHF
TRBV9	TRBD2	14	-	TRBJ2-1	TGTGCCAGCAGCGTAGCCGGCGGGAGAAATGAGCAGTTCTTC	CASSVAGGRNEQFF
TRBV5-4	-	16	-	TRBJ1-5	TGTGCCAGCAGCCCCCGGGAGGATGAGGGGGATCAGCCCCAGCATTTT	CASSPREDEGDQPQHF
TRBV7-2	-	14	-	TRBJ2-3	TGTGCCAGCAGCCCTTGGGGGAGCGAGGTTACGCAGTATTTT	CASSPWGSEVTQYF
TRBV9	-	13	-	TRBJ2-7	TGTGCCAGCAGCGTTCGTCCGGCGGGCGAGCAGTACTTC	CASSVRPAGEQYF
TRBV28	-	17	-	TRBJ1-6	TGTGCCAGCAGTTTTGGAGGCCAGGGCGTATATGGTTCACCCCTCCACTTT	CASSFGGQGVYGSPLHF
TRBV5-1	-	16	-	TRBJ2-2	TGCGCCAGCAGCTTGGAGGTAGGGTCGAACACCGGGGAGCTGTTTTTT	CASSLEVGSNTGELFF
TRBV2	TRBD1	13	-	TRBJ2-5	TGTGCCAGCAGTGGACAGGGCGGAGAGACCCAGTACTTC	CASSGQGGETQYF
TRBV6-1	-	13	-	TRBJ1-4	TGTGCCAGCAGTGAAAGGGGGTTGGAAAAACTGTTTTTT	CASSERGLEKLFF
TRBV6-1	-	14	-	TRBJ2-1	TGTGCCAGCAGTGAATCCAGGACCTACAATGAGCAGTTCTTC	CASSESRTYNEQFF
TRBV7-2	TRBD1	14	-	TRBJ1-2	TGTGCCAGCAGCTTAACCAAGACAGGGGTAAGCTACACCTTC	CASSLTKTGVSYTF
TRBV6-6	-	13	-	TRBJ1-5	TGTGCCAGCAGCCTCCAGCCGACAGGGCCCCAGCATTTT	CASSLQPTGPQHF
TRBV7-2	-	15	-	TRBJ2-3	TGTGCCAGCAGCTTAAGTGTCCTTCGGGCGGATACGCAGTATTTT	CASSLSVLRADTQYF
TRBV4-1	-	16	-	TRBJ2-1	TGCGCCAGCAGCCAAGATGAGGCGAGGCCGGGGGTAAGGCAGTTCTTC	CASSQDEARPGVRQFF
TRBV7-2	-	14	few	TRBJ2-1	TGTGCCAGCAGCTTGCGGCAGGGGAACAATGAGCAGTTCTTC	CASSLRQGNNEQFF
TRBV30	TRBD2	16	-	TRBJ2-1	TGTGCCTGGAGTTTAAACATGGGACTAGCGGGAACTGAGCAGTTCTTC	CAWSLNMGLAGTEQFF
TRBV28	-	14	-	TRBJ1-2	TGTGCCAGCCTATCATACACTCGACAAGGCGGCTACACCTTC	CASLSYTRQGGYTF
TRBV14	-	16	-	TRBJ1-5	TGTGCCAGCAGCCAAGTAGAAAAGGGCAACAATCAGCCCCAGCATTTT	CASSQVEKGNNQPQHF
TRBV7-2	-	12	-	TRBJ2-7	TGTGCCAGCAGCTTTAGTTACTACGAGCAGTACTTC	CASSFSYYEQYF
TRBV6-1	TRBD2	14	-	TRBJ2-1	TGTGCCAGCAGTGACGCCCTAGCGGGGGATGAGCAGTTCTTC	CASSDALAGDEQFF
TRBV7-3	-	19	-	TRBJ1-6	TGTGCCAGCAGCTTAAAGCGGGGACTACCCTCTCGCTATAATTCACCCCTCCACTTT	CASSLKRGLPSRYNSPLHF
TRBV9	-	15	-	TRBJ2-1	TGTGCCAGCAGCGTAGTGGCGGACAACTACAATGAGCAGTTCTTC	CASSVVADNYNEQFF
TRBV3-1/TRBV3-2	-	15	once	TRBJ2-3	TGTGCCAGCAGCCAAGAGACCAAGGGATGGGATACGCAGTATTTT	CASSQETKGWDTQYF
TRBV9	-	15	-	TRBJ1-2	TGTGCCAGCAGCGTAGTCTGGGATGGCCGCTATGGCTACACCTTC	CASSVVWDGRYGYTF
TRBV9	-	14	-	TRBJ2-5	TGTGCCAGCAGCCCCCGCTCAGGGACTGAGACCCAGTACTTC	CASSPRSGTETQYF
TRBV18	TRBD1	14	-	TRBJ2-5	TGTGCCAGCTCACCAGTAACAGGGGAGGAGACCCAGTACTTC	CASSPVTGEETQYF
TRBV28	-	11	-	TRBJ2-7	TGTGCCATCTTGAGGGACTACGAGCAGTACTTC	CAILRDYEQYF
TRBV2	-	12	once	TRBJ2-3	TGTGCCAGCAGTGACCTGCAGAATACGCAGTATTTT	CASSDLQNTQYF
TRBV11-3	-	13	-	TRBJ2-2	TGTGCCAGCAGCCCGTCAGAAACAGGGGAGCTGTTTTTT	CASSPSETGELFF
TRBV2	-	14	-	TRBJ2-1	TGTGCCAGCAGAAGGACATCCCCCAGCAATGAGCAGTTCTTC	CASRRTSPSNEQFF
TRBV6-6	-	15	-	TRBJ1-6	TGTGCCAGCAGTTACCTTGGACAGAGGGATTCACCCCTCCACTTT	CASSYLGQRDSPLHF
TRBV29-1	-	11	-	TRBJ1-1	TGCAGCGTTGAGTCGAACACTGAAGCTTTCTTT	CSVESNTEAFF
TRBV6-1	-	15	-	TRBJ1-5	TGTGCCAGCAGTGAGGGGGTCAAACCTGGTCAGCCCCAGCATTTT	CASSEGVKPGQPQHF
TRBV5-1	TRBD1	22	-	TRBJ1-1	TGCGCCAGCAGCTTGGCTTTGTCGGGGACAGGCGATCCCCTCCGGTCTGACACTGAAGCTTTCTTT	CASSLALSGTGDPLRSDTEAFF
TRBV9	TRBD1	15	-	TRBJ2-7	TGTGCCAGCAGCGAAACCCCGGGACAGGGCTACGAGCAGTACTTC	CASSETPGQGYEQYF
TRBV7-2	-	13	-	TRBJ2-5	TGTGCCAGCAGCCCTGGGGGGACAGAGACCCAGTACTTC	CASSPGGTETQYF
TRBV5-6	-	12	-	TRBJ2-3	TGTGCCAGCACCCGACCCACAGATACGCAGTATTTT	CASTRPTDTQYF
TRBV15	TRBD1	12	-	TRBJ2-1	TGTGCCACTCGCACAGGGGCCAATGAGCAGTTCTTC	CATRTGANEQFF
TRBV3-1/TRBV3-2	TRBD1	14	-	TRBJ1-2	TGTGCCAGCAGCCACCAGACAGGGAACGGAGGCTACACCTTC	CASSHQTGNGGYTF
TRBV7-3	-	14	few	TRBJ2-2	TGTGCCAGCAGGTCCAGGGGAGGGACCGGGGAGCTGTTTTTT	CASRSRGGTGELFF
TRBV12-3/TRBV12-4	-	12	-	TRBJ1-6	TGTGCCAGCAGTTTGGGATATTCACCCCTCCACTTT	CASSLGYSPLHF
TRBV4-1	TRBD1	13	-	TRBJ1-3	TGCGCCAGCGCTTGGGACAGGGATAACACCATATATTTT	CASAWDRDNTIYF